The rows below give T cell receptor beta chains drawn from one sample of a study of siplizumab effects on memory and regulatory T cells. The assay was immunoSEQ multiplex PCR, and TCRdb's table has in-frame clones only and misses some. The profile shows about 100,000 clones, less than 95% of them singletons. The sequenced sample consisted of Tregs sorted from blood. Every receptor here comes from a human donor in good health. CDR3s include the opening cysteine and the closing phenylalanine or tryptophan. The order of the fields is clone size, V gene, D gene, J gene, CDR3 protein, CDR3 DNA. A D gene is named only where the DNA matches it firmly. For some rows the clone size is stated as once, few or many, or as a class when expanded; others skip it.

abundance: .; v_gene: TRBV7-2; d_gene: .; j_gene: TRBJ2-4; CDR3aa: CASSQNGGSAVKNIQYF; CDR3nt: TGTGCCAGCAGCCAAAACGGAGGCTCAGCGGTCAAAAACATTCAGTACTTC
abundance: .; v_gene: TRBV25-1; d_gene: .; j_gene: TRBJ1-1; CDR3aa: CASSLRTWGDTEAFF; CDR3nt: TGTGCCAGCAGTCTTAGGACTTGGGGGGACACTGAAGCTTTCTTT
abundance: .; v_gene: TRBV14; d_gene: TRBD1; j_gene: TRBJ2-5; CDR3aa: CASSPRGRGLETQYF; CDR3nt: TGTGCCAGCAGCCCTCGGGGCAGGGGGCTAGAGACCCAGTACTTC
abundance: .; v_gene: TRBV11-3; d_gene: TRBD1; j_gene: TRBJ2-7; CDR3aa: CASLGQGSYEQYF; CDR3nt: TGTGCCAGCCTCGGACAGGGGTCCTACGAGCAGTACTTC
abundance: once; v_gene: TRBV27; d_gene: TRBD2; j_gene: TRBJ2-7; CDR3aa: CASSLYTSGRADEQYF; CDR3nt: TGTGCCAGCAGCCTCTATACTAGCGGGAGGGCCGACGAGCAGTACTTC
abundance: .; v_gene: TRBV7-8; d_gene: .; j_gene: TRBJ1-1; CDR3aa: CASSLSLGSNTEAFF; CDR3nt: TGTGCCAGCAGCTTAAGTCTGGGCAGTAACACTGAAGCTTTCTTT
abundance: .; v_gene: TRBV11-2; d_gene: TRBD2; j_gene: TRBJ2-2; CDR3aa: CASSSGLAGVPGELFF; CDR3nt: TGTGCCAGCAGCTCTGGACTAGCGGGAGTTCCCGGGGAGCTGTTTTTT
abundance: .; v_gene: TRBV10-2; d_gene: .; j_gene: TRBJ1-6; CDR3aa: CASRRAKDSPLHF; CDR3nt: TGCGCCAGCAGGAGAGCGAAGGATTCACCCCTCCACTTT
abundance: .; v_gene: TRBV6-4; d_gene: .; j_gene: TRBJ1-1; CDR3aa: CASSEGVGAEAFF; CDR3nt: TGTGCCAGCAGTGAGGGGGTGGGGGCTGAAGCTTTCTTT
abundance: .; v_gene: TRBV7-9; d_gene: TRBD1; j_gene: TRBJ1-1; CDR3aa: CASSPNRGLNTEAFF; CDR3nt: TGTGCCAGCAGCCCAAACAGGGGTCTGAACACTGAAGCTTTCTTT
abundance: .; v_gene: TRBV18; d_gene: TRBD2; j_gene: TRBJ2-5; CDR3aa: CASSPASGQETQYF; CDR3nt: TGTGCCAGCTCACCAGCTAGCGGGCAGGAGACCCAGTACTTC
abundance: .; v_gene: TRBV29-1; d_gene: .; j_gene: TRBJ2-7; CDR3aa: CSVEVGPVFEQYF; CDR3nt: TGCAGCGTTGAAGTCGGCCCGGTCTTCGAGCAGTACTTC
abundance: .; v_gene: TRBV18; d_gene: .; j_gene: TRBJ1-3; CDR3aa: CASSPIRTAHSGNTIYF; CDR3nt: TGTGCCAGCTCACCAATTCGGACGGCGCACTCTGGAAACACCATATATTTT
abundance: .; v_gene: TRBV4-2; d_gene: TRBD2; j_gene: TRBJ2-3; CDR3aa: CASSQTSGRMDTQYF; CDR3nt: TGTGCCAGCAGCCAGACTAGCGGGAGGATGGATACGCAGTATTTT
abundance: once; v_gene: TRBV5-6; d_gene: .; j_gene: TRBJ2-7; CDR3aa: CASSFFMVLHSYEQYF; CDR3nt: TGTGCCAGCAGCTTTTTCATGGTTCTCCACTCCTACGAGCAGTACTTC
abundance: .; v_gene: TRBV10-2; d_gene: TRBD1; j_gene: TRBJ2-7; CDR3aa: CATALRTGPFYEQYF; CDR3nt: TGCGCCACCGCGCTTCGGACAGGCCCTTTCTACGAGCAGTACTTC
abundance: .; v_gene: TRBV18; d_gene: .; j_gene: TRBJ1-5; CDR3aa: CASSPKSNQPQHF; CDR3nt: TGTGCCAGCTCACCGAAATCGAATCAGCCCCAGCATTTT
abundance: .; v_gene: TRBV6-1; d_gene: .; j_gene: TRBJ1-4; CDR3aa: CASSALKPEKLFF; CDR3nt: TGTGCCAGCAGTGCCCTAAAGCCTGAAAAACTGTTTTTT
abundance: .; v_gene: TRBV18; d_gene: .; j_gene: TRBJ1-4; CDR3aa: CASSPQGTPTTNEKLFF; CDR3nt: TGTGCCAGCTCACCACAGGGAACACCGACAACTAATGAAAAACTGTTTTTT
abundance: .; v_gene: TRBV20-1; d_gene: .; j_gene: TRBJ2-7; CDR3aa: CSASLSYEQYF; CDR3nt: TGCAGTGCTAGTCTGTCCTACGAGCAGTACTTC
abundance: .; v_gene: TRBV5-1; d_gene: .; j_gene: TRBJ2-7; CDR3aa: CASSLTGTEQYF; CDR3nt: TGCGCCAGCAGCTTGACCGGGACAGAGCAGTACTTC
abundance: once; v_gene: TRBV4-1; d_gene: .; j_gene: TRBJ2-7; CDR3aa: CASSPPGNRVWNEQYF; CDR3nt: TGCGCCAGCAGCCCCCCCGGAAACAGGGTGTGGAACGAGCAGTACTTC
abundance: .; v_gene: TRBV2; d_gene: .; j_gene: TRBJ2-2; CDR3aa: CASKGVSGRAGELFF; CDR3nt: TGTGCCAGCAAGGGTGTCTCCGGGCGAGCCGGGGAGCTGTTTTTT
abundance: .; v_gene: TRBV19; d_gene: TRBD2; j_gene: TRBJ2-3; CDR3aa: CASSTRFGTSGSPDTQYF; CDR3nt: TGTGCCAGTAGTACCCGCTTTGGGACTAGCGGGAGCCCAGATACGCAGTATTTT
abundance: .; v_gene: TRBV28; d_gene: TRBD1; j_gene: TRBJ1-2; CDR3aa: CASSPRTGKFYGYTF; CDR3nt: TGTGCCAGCAGTCCTCGGACAGGCAAATTCTATGGCTACACCTTC
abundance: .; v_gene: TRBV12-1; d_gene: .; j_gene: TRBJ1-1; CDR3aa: CASSPPTGQGWYTEAFF; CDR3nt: TGTGCCAGCAGCCCGCCGACAGGCCAAGGGTGGTACACTGAAGCTTTCTTT
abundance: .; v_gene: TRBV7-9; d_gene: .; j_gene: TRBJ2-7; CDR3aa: CASKASDYEQYF; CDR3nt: TGTGCCAGCAAAGCCTCCGACTACGAGCAGTACTTC
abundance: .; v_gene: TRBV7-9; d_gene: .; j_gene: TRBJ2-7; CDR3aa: CASRRSGPYEQYF; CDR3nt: TGTGCCAGCAGGCGCTCGGGGCCCTACGAGCAGTACTTC
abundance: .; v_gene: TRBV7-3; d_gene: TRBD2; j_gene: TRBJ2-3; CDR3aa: CASSFSGRPTDTQYF; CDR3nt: TGTGCCAGCAGCTTCAGCGGGAGGCCCACAGATACGCAGTATTTT
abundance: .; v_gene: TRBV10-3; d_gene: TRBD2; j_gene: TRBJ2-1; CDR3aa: CAISRETLAGLYNEQFF; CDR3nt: TGTGCCATCAGCCGAGAAACCTTAGCGGGGCTATACAATGAGCAGTTCTTC
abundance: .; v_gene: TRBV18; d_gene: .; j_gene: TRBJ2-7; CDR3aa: CASSPSRGHSYEQYF; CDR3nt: TGTGCCAGCTCACCCTCGCGTGGCCACTCCTACGAGCAGTACTTC
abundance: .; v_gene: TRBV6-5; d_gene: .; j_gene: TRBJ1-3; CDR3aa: CASSSDTRNTIYF; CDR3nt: TGTGCCAGCAGTTCCGACACCCGAAACACCATATATTTT
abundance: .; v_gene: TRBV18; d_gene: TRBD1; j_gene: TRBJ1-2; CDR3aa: CASSPAGQIYGYTF; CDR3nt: TGTGCCAGCTCACCCGCGGGACAGATCTATGGCTACACCTTC
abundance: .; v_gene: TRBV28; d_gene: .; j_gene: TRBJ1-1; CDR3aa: CASSLEILNTEAFF; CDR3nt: TGTGCCAGCAGTTTAGAGATACTGAACACTGAAGCTTTCTTT
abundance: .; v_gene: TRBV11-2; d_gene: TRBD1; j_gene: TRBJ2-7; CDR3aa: CASSLNRGPPHEQYF; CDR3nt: TGTGCCAGCAGCTTAAACAGGGGGCCCCCCCACGAGCAGTACTTC